Shown below are 32 T cell receptor beta chains from a single sample sequenced in a study of regulatory T cells in long-lasting Graves disease. Combining iRepertoire HTBI primers with Arm-PCR of CDR3 regions, the authors built TCR beta libraries. TCRdb recomputed calls from the multiplex PCR reads with MiXCR, one row per CDR3 protein. This sample has roughly 610,000 distinct CDR3 sequences, with roughly 16% found just once. Time point noted: newly diagnosed GD, antithyroid drugs for less than 3 months. Preparation of the TCR library used RNA extracted from PBMCs. These same data were also listed under a study on T cells in Graves' hyperthyroidism and ophthalmopathy.

Sample: peripheral blood mononuclear cells (PBMCs), taken at new diagnosis, from a patient treated with antithyroid drugs. The receptors originated from a woman in her twenties or thirties with Graves disease.

There are a few counts of this clonotype. This chain connects TRBV15 to TRBJ1-1; D ambiguous. V was clipped by 2 bases and J by 1 base, with 20 bases between them. Germline CDR1 reads LNHNV; CDR2 reads YYDKDF (reference sequence). CDR3 size: 18 residues. CDR3 residues: CATSRSPSIRVRNTEAFF. The CDR3, as DNA: TGTGCCACCAGCAGATCCCCTTCGATACGAGTCAGGAACACTGAAGCTTTCTTT.

V and J are TRBV6-1 and TRBJ1-3; no firm D call. The CDR3 is 15 residues long. Germline loops: CDR1 MNHNS, CDR2 SASEGT. The V gene lost 2 bases and the J gene lost 1 base, with 9 bases spanning the gap. The CDR3 loop is CASSERTVSGNTIYF. The CDR3 nucleotides read TGTGCCAGCAGTGAAAGGACCGTATCTGGAAACACCATATATTTT.

This rearrangement joins TRBV5-1 to TRBJ2-3, with TRBD2 identical over 11 bases. Trimming at V came to 4 bases and at J to 1 base, leaving 11 bases not matched to a gene. The CDR3 totals 18 residues. The germline CDR1 and CDR2 sequences are SGHRS and YFSETQ. CDR3 nucleotide sequence: TGCGCCAGCAGCCCAGGCGTAGCGGGAGGGCCTGGCACAGATACGCAGTATTTT. Residues: CASSPGVAGGPGTDTQYF.

This clonotype came up many times. This chain connects TRBV6-5 to TRBJ2-7; D is undetermined. CDR3 size: 16 residues. V shed 0 bases and J shed 0 bases, with 12 bases lying between them. Germline CDR1 MNHEY, CDR2 SVGAGI. The CDR3 sequence is CASSYSSAQSSYEQYF. The CDR3 DNA follows: TGTGCCAGCAGTTACTCTTCGGCACAGTCCTCCTACGAGCAGTACTTC.

This clonotype was found many times. The chain recombines TRBV20-1 with TRBJ1-4; no clear D. CDR1 and CDR2 (germline): DFQATT, SNEGSKA (reference sequence). CDR3 size: 12 residues. The V and J ends lost 3 bases and 6 bases respectively, with 8 bases between them. In DNA form, the CDR3 reads TGCAGTGCTAGCCTCCGGGATGAAAAACTGTTTTTT. It specifies CSASLRDEKLFF.

Notes on this clonotype: A far larger clone is off by one base, so a read error is likely. The V gene is TRBV2, the J gene TRBJ2-2, with a tentative D call TRBD2 (6 bases). Per germline, CDR1 SNHLY and CDR2 FYNNEI. CDR3 length equals 14 residues. V was cut by 5 bases and J by 1 base, with 8 bases left in between. The CDR3 DNA follows: TGTGCCAGCAGTTACGGGGGGAACACCGGGGAGCTGTTTTTT. This gives the protein CASSYGGNTGELFF.

This clonotype was recorded many times. The chain joins TRBV27 to TRBJ1-2, with TRBD1 matching 7 bases. J lost 0 bases, V lost 1 base, and 11 bases had no gene match. The CDR3 is 18 residues long. Looked up from germline, CDR1 is MNHEY and CDR2 is SMNVEV (reference sequence). The CDR3 sequence is CASSLWPVGTATNYGYTF. The CDR3 DNA sequence: TGTGCCAGCAGTTTATGGCCGGTTGGGACAGCCACTAACTATGGCTACACCTTC.

This chain links TRBV30 with TRBJ2-1; possible D gene TRBD1, 5 bases. This CDR3 is built from 13 residues. Looked up from germline, CDR1 is GTSNPN and CDR2 is SVGIG (reference sequence). Written as DNA, the CDR3 is TGTGCAAAAGGGGTTGGGTCCTACAATGAGCAGTTCTTC. It codes for CAKGVGSYNEQFF.

In this sample, this clonotype turned up many times. The chain carries TRBV7-8 and TRBJ1-1; 10 bases map to TRBD1. The CDR3 spans 16 residues. Germline CDR1 is SGHVS and CDR2 is FQNEAQ. The V segment lost 1 base and the J segment 0 bases; nucleotides outside the gene matches: 2. CDR3 nucleotide sequence: TGTGCCAGCAGCTTAGGGACAGGGGGGATGAACACTGAAGCTTTCTTT. It is translated as CASSLGTGGMNTEAFF.

About this clonotype itself: This sequence may be a read error, since a much larger clone differs from it by one base. The chain couples TRBV5-1 to TRBJ1-1; D gene uncertain. CDR3 length: 13 residues. Germline V gene data show CDR1 as SGHRS and CDR2 as YFSETQ. CDR3 nucleotides: TGCACCAGCAGCGTTGACCCCACGACTGAAGCTTTCTTT. Residues: CTSSVDPTTEAFF.

This clonotype was seen many times. This rearrangement joins TRBV11-1 to TRBJ2-1; no firm D call. Trimming took 2 bases from V and 7 from J, leaving 24 bases between them. This CDR3 is 18 amino acids long. The germline gives CDR1 SGHAT, CDR2 FQDESV (reference sequence). Written as DNA, the CDR3 is TGTGCCAGCAGCTTATTGCGCCTCGCGGTAGGACCCCGGAATGAGCAGTTCTTC. Protein: CASSLLRLAVGPRNEQFF. The complete variable domain, with remaining parts taken from reference TRBV11-1 and TRBJ2-1, reads EAEVAQSPRYKITEKSQAVAFWCDPISGHATLYWYRQILGQGPELLVQFQDESVVDDSQLPKDRFSAERLKGVDSTLKIQPAELGDSAMYLCASSLLRLAVGPRNEQFFGPGTRLTVL.

This clonotype was counted a few times. This rearrangement joins TRBV2 to TRBJ1-5; no clear D. This CDR3 spans 14 amino acids. V dropped 4 bases and J dropped 0 bases, with 7 bases sitting between them. Germline V gives CDR1 SNHLY, CDR2 FYNNEI. The CDR3 loop is CASSVSYSNQPQHF. The CDR3 DNA is TGTGCCAGCAGTGTCTCTTATAGCAATCAGCCCCAGCATTTT.

The chain joins TRBV19 to TRBJ1-3; 7 bases match TRBD1. CDR3 size: 16 residues. J lost 5 bases, V lost 6 bases, and 13 bases had no gene match. Germline V gene sequence: CDR1 LNHDA, CDR2 SQIVND (reference sequence). CDR3: CASSVRTTGVRNTIYF. CDR3 nucleotides: TGTGCCAGTAGCGTCCGCACCACAGGGGTGCGAAACACCATATATTTT.

This clonotype appeared a single time. This chain uses TRBV19 with TRBJ2-1; D may match TRBD1 or TRBD2 (5 bases each). The CDR3 totals 16 residues. Trimming took 2 bases from V and 4 from J, leaving 15 bases between them. Germline values: CDR1 LNHDA, CDR2 SQIVND (reference sequence). CDR3 sequence (DNA): TGTGCCAGTAGTATAAATCCGGGACCATCTTACAATGAGCAGTTCTTC. Residues: CASSINPGPSYNEQFF.

In its sample, this clonotype was seen many times. This sequence joins TRBV2 and TRBJ1-3; possibly TRBD1 for D (5 bases). CDR1 and CDR2 from the germline V gene are SNHLY and FYNNEI. This CDR3 has 12 residues. Trimming cost V 8 bases and J 4 bases, with 9 bases left between them. The CDR3 loop is CASDREGNTIYF. In DNA form, the CDR3 reads TGTGCCAGCGACAGAGAAGGAAACACCATATATTTT.

This clonotype was picked up many times. The rearrangement uses TRBV27 and TRBJ2-7; possible D gene TRBD2, 5 bases. The CDR3 totals 17 residues. The germline V gene has CDR1 MNHEY and CDR2 SMNVEV (reference sequence). V lost 2 bases and J lost 0, with 17 bases in between. The CDR3 nucleotides read TGTGCCAGCAGTTTAATGGGTTTAGCGCAAAGCTCCTACGAGCAGTACTTC. Its protein is CASSLMGLAQSSYEQYF.

The V call is TRBV11-2, the J call TRBJ2-7; D might be TRBD2 (5 bases). The ends were cut back, 5 bases at V and 6 bases at J, with 11 bases in the middle. The germline V gene has CDR1 SGHAT and CDR2 FQNNGV. The CDR3 contains 12 residues. In nucleotides, the CDR3 is TGTGCCAGCAGCCCCCCGGACTCCGAGCAGTACTTC. This sequence encodes CASSPPDSEQYF.

This clonotype was picked up many times. CDR3 amino acids: CSVAVQGAGELFF. The CDR3 DNA follows: TGCAGCGTTGCAGTACAGGGGGCCGGGGAGCTGTTTTTT. The chain is built from TRBV29-1 and TRBJ2-2, with 8 bases identical to TRBD1. The CDR3 is 13 amino acids. V lost 4 bases, J lost 6 bases, and 4 bases stayed unmatched. Looked up from germline, CDR1 is SQVTM and CDR2 is ANQGSEA.

This clonotype has a count of ten or more. J is TRBJ2-7 and V is TRBV20-1, with 7 nucleotides matching TRBD2. J lost 0 bases, V lost 1 base, and 3 bases had no gene match. Per the germline V gene, CDR1 is DFQATT and CDR2 is SNEGSKA (reference sequence). This CDR3 has 14 amino acids. The CDR3: CSARVPSGSYEQYF. CDR3 sequence (DNA): TGCAGTGCTAGAGTACCTAGCGGCTCCTACGAGCAGTACTTC.

The gene calls are TRBV24-1 and TRBJ2-5; no definite D call. The CDR3 is 14 amino acids. Germline V CDR1 and CDR2: KGHDR, SFDVKD. V dropped 3 bases and J dropped 6 bases, with 13 bases sitting between them. CDR3 nucleotide sequence: TGTGCCACCAGTGATAAGTACTCCAGACAGACCCAGTACTTC. Translating it yields CATSDKYSRQTQYF.

This clonotype was counted at least ten times. The chain links TRBV28 to TRBJ1-2; 9 positions agree with TRBD1. Trimming took 5 bases from V and 7 from J; bases not matched to a gene: 14. CDR3 length: 16 amino acids. Per germline, CDR1 MDHEN and CDR2 SYDVKM. CDR3 bases: TGTGCCAGCAGTCGGTTTACAGGGGGCGCAAACGGTGGCTACACCTTC. Its protein is CASSRFTGGANGGYTF.

This clonotype was counted ten times or more. The genes are TRBV28 and TRBJ2-2, with D unclear. This CDR3 region has 13 residues. Germline values: CDR1 MDHEN, CDR2 SYDVKM. Deletions cut 6 bases from V and 9 bases from J, with 14 bases between. The CDR3 is CASSNNNRRELFF. The CDR3, as DNA: TGTGCCAGCAGCAACAACAACCGACGGGAGCTGTTTTTT.

This clonotype was detected ten times or more. The DNA for the CDR3 is TGTGCCAGCAGCCACATAAATAAGGAGGGGGCGTACACTGAAGCTTTCTTT. Protein sequence: CASSHINKEGAYTEAFF. V and J are TRBV2 and TRBJ1-1; 7 positions match TRBD1. CDR1 is SNHLY, CDR2 FYNNEI, per germline. There are 17 residues in the CDR3. After removal of 6 bases from V and 3 bases from J, the junction contained 16 bases not matched to a gene.

This clonotype was recorded many times. The chain joins TRBV28 to TRBJ1-1; tentatively, D is TRBD1 (6 bases). CDR1 is MDHEN and CDR2 is SYDVKM in the germline V gene. This CDR3 contains 18 residues. V was pared by 2 bases and J by 3 bases, with 22 bases between. Here the CDR3 DNA reads TGTGCCAGCAGTTTAGGGGCCTCCACAGGGATACGAGACACTGAAGCTTTCTTT. Amino acid sequence: CASSLGASTGIRDTEAFF.

This clonotype was seen more than once but under ten times. This rearrangement joins TRBV7-6 to TRBJ2-5; either TRBD1 or TRBD2 may supply D (5 bases each). Trimming took 1 base from V and 5 from J, leaving 14 bases between them. CDR3 length equals 15 residues. Germline loops: CDR1 SGHVS, CDR2 FNYEAQ. The CDR3 bases are TGTGCCAGCAGCTTAGATCAAGGGACCCCGGAGACCCAGTACTTC. This codes for CASSLDQGTPETQYF. Full variable domain (remainder filled in from reference TRBV7-6 and TRBJ2-5): GAGVSQSPRYKVTKRGQDVALRCDPISGHVSLYWYRQALGQGPEFLTYFNYEAQQDKSGLPNDRFSAERPEGSISTLTIQRTEQRDSAMYRCASSLDQGTPETQYFGPGTRLLVL.

Details on this clonotype: A clone one base away is much larger, so this may be a read error. The V and J genes are TRBV6-1 and TRBJ1-5; D call uncertain. Germline CDR1 and CDR2: MNHNS and SASEGT. V shed 5 bases and J shed 8 bases, with 19 bases lying between them. The CDR3 loop spans 15 amino acids. The CDR3 sequence is CASSRTRTVNKPQHF. In DNA form, the CDR3 reads TGTGCCAGCAGTCGCACGAGGACGGTCAACAAGCCCCAGCATTTT.

This clonotype appeared many times. The chain employs TRBV6-9 and TRBJ1-2; D is ambiguous. CDR3 length equals 13 residues. CDR1 is MNHGY and CDR2 is SVAAGI in the germline V gene. V lost 3 bases to trimming and J lost 3 bases, with 8 bases between them. CDR3 sequence (DNA): TGTGCCAGCAGTTACTCGAAGGACTATGGCTACACCTTC. Amino acid sequence: CASSYSKDYGYTF.

The chain couples TRBV6-2 or TRBV6-3 to TRBJ2-4; 8 bases align to TRBD1. This CDR3 spans 16 amino acids. J lost 1 base, V lost 4 bases, and 6 bases had no gene match. Germline assignment: CDR1 MNHEY and CDR2 SVGEGT. The CDR3 loop reads CASSSGGGWAKNIQYF. The CDR3 nucleotides read TGTGCCAGCAGTTCAGGGGGCGGGTGGGCCAAAAACATTCAGTACTTC.

This clonotype has just a few counts. The chain couples TRBV6-6 to TRBJ2-1; D tentatively reads TRBD1 or TRBD2 (6 bases each). CDR3 length: 17 amino acids. Trimming took 0 bases from V and 0 from J, leaving 12 bases between them. The V gene's germline CDR1 is MNHNY and CDR2 SVGAGI (reference sequence). CDR3 amino acids: CASSYSRGASSYNEQFF. For the CDR3, the DNA is TGTGCCAGCAGTTACTCGAGGGGGGCAAGCTCCTACAATGAGCAGTTCTTC.

V and J are TRBV5-1 and TRBJ1-4; D remains ambiguous. This CDR3 region has 14 residues. Germline V gives CDR1 SGHRS, CDR2 YFSETQ. Trimming took off 2 bases at V and 5 bases at J, with 10 bases between the two ends. The chain's CDR3 is CASSLQVENEKLFF. The CDR3 DNA sequence: TGCGCCAGCAGCTTACAAGTAGAAAATGAAAAACTGTTTTTT.

Ten or more counts support this clonotype. The gene calls are TRBV7-6 and TRBJ2-1; 9 bases are shared with TRBD1. Germline-derived CDR1 and CDR2 are SGHVS and FNYEAQ. V gave up 5 bases and J gave up 4 bases; unmatched junction bases: 6. The CDR3 extends over 15 amino acids. For the CDR3, the DNA is TGTGCCAGCAGCCTGGGGACAGGGATTTACAATGAGCAGTTCTTC. Translation: CASSLGTGIYNEQFF.

A few counts support this clonotype. The V call is TRBV11-1, the J call TRBJ2-1, with D perhaps matching TRBD1 or TRBD2 (5 bases each). CDR3 length equals 14 residues. Germline loops: CDR1 SGHAT, CDR2 FQDESV (reference sequence). With 5 bases removed from V and 8 bases from J, the gap between germline ends came to 16 bases. This chain's CDR3 is CASSPGTLGDEQFF. In DNA form, the CDR3 reads TGTGCCAGCAGCCCCGGGACCCTTGGGGATGAGCAGTTCTTC.